A single sample gave rise to the 21 T cell receptor beta chains below, sequenced in a study of T cells in Graves' hyperthyroidism and ophthalmopathy. Researchers amplified the TCR beta CDR3 regions from RNA transcripts. Initially, a first-round RT-PCR of the TCR CDR3 employed the HTBI primer set. TCRdb redid the calling of the multiplex PCR reads with MiXCR, one entry per CDR3 protein. The data hold roughly 350,000 distinct CDR3 sequences, with approximately 15% observed a single time. The sequencing input was blood. These receptors came from a woman aged 40 to 50 with Graves' ophthalmopathy.

This clonotype occurred many times. This chain joins TRBV7-2 and TRBJ2-1, with TRBD2 matching over 8 bases. J was trimmed by 7 bases and V by 5 bases; bases with no gene match: 4. CDR3 size: 13 residues. In germline, CDR1 is SGHTA, CDR2 FQGNSA. CDR3 in amino acids: CASSAGTRNEQFF. The CDR3 DNA is TGTGCCAGCAGCGCCGGGACTAGAAATGAGCAGTTCTTC.

The V call is TRBV10-3, the J call TRBJ2-7; possible D gene TRBD1, 7 bases. V gave up 2 bases and J gave up 1 base, with 18 bases separating them. Germline V gene sequence: CDR1 ENHRY, CDR2 SYGVKD. The CDR3 consists of 17 residues. CDR3 bases: TGTGCCATCAGTGAGGGTCGAAGACAGGGACTTTCCTACGAGCAGTACTTC. It specifies CAISEGRRQGLSYEQYF.

At least ten counts were recorded for this clonotype. The rearrangement joins TRBV12-3 or TRBV12-4 to TRBJ1-1; D remains ambiguous. V was trimmed by 1 base and J by 7 bases, leaving 7 bases between them. This CDR3 region has 12 residues. CDR3 in DNA: TGTGCCAGCAGTTTAGGTGGTCTTGAAGCTTTCTTT. It translates to CASSLGGLEAFF.

The chain recombines TRBV7-9 with TRBJ1-3; unclear D gene. This CDR3 contains 17 residues. Germline assignment: CDR1 SEHNR and CDR2 FQNEAQ (reference sequence). Trimming removed 0 bases at V and 2 bases at J, with 14 bases between. The CDR3 nucleotides read TGTGCCAGCAGCTTAGCCTCGGGGAACACAGCTGGAAACACCATATATTTT. Protein sequence: CASSLASGNTAGNTIYF. The full variable domain, with the rest looked up from reference TRBV7-9 and TRBJ1-3, is DTGVSQNPRHKITKRGQNVTFRCDPISEHNRLYWYRQTLGQGPEFLTYFQNEAQLEKSRLLSDRFSAERPKGSFSTLEIQRTEQGDSAMYLCASSLASGNTAGNTIYFGEGSWLTVV.

At least ten counts were recorded for this clonotype. The gene calls are TRBV20-1 and TRBJ2-1; 8 positions match TRBD1. The J segment lost 5 bases and the V segment lost 4 bases, leaving 10 bases of the junction unmatched. Per germline, CDR1 DFQATT and CDR2 SNEGSKA (reference sequence). The CDR3 loop spans 15 amino acids. Here the CDR3 DNA reads TGCAGTGCTATAGGAGGGGGGACAGGAGACAATGAGCAGTTCTTC. Translating gives CSAIGGGTGDNEQFF.

J is TRBJ1-2 and V is TRBV30; D not certain. The V end lost 4 bases, the J end lost 7 bases, and 13 bases lay between the germline ends. Germline assignment: CDR1 GTSNPN and CDR2 SVGIG (reference sequence). The CDR3 consists of 12 residues. CDR3 sequence: CAWNESSPGYTF. The CDR3, as DNA: TGTGCCTGGAACGAAAGTAGTCCTGGCTACACCTTC.

This clonotype has just one count. CDR3 DNA sequence: TGTGCCAGCAGCTTTCGTTCCGGTGGGGCATGGGAGCAGTTCTTC. Amino acid sequence: CASSFRSGGAWEQFF. The rearrangement joins TRBV11-3 to TRBJ2-1, with D tentatively TRBD1 (5 bases). Germline CDR1 and CDR2: SGHNT and YENEEA. Trimming left V 3 bases short and J 10 bases short, with 19 bases between. The CDR3 has 15 amino acids.

The chain recombines TRBV27 with TRBJ1-6; D might be TRBD1 (6 bases). Germline V gene lookup returns CDR1 MNHEY and CDR2 SMNVEV (reference sequence). Trimming shortened V by 8 bases and J by 9 bases, and 17 bases separated the two germline ends. This CDR3 has 14 residues. CDR3 DNA: TGTGCCAGCGCTAAGGACAGTCTTAGTTCACCCCTCCACTTT. The encoded protein is CASAKDSLSSPLHF.

This clonotype appeared a few times. V and J are TRBV14 and TRBJ2-1; 9 nucleotides line up with TRBD2. Per germline, CDR1 SGHDN and CDR2 FVKESK. Unmatched junction bases numbered 12, after V lost 4 bases and J lost 5 bases. The CDR3 covers 17 residues. CDR3 bases: TGTGCCAGCAGCCCCCTAAATGCGGGAGGGAGCGACAATGAGCAGTTCTTC. Residues: CASSPLNAGGSDNEQFF. Drawing the rest from reference TRBV14 and TRBJ2-1, the complete variable domain is EAGVTQFPSHSVIEKGQTVTLRCDPISGHDNLYWYRRVMGKEIKFLLHFVKESKQDESGMPNNRFLAERTGGTYSTLKVQPAELEDSGVYFCASSPLNAGGSDNEQFFGPGTRLTVL.

The V and J genes are TRBV25-1 and TRBJ2-1; 8 bases match TRBD1. The CDR3 covers 13 residues. V lost 5 bases and J lost 4; bases outside the gene matches: 1. Germline V lookup: CDR1 MGHDK, CDR2 SYGVNS. The CDR3 sequence is CASSWTGYNEQFF. The CDR3, as DNA: TGTGCCAGCAGTTGGACAGGGTACAATGAGCAGTTCTTC.

The rearrangement joins TRBV2 to TRBJ2-7, with 10 bases lining up with TRBD2. Trimming took 7 bases from V and 1 from J; bases not matched to a gene: 7. Germline CDR1 reads SNHLY; CDR2 reads FYNNEI. The CDR3 consists of 15 residues. As DNA, the CDR3 is TGTGCCAGCACCAGGGGACTAGCGCAATCCTACGAGCAGTACTTC. Its translation is CASTRGLAQSYEQYF.

This clonotype was found a few times. The chain has TRBV29-1 and TRBJ2-6; a possible D gene is TRBD1 (6 bases). Germline V gene sequence: CDR1 SQVTM, CDR2 ANQGSEA. CDR3 size: 16 residues. Deletions cut 1 base from V and 1 base from J, with 11 bases between. The CDR3 reads CSVEGLQGSGANVLTF. The CDR3 DNA reads TGCAGCGTTGAAGGGCTACAGGGTTCTGGGGCCAACGTCCTGACTTTC.

The genes are TRBV7-2 and TRBJ2-1; 10 nucleotides line up with TRBD2. Per the germline V gene, CDR1 is SGHTA and CDR2 is FQGNSA. The CDR3 has 16 residues. Trimming at V came to 3 bases and at J to 7 bases, leaving 9 bases not matched to a gene. CDR3 region: CASSFPGLANGNEQFF. The DNA for the CDR3 is TGTGCCAGCAGCTTTCCGGGACTAGCGAATGGGAATGAGCAGTTCTTC.

This clonotype was recorded many times. CDR3 amino acids: CSGAGSAYEQYF. CDR3 coding DNA: TGCAGCGGAGCGGGATCGGCCTACGAGCAGTACTTC. V usage is TRBV20-1 and J usage is TRBJ2-7, with TRBD2 matching over 7 bases. The CDR3 is 12 residues long. Germline V gives CDR1 DFQATT, CDR2 SNEGSKA (reference sequence).

This clonotype was observed many times. V usage is TRBV20-1 and J usage is TRBJ2-1; TRBD2 matches 13 bases. The CDR3 length is 15 residues. J gave up 6 bases and V 0 bases, and 2 bases lay outside the gene matches. Germline V gene data show CDR1 as DFQATT and CDR2 as SNEGSKA (reference sequence). The CDR3 sequence: CSARDRLAGGNEQFF. The CDR3 bases are TGCAGTGCTAGAGATCGACTAGCGGGGGGCAATGAGCAGTTCTTC.

Note on this clonotype: This may come from a read error, since a much larger clone is one base off. This sequence joins TRBV24-1 and TRBJ1-1; tentative D call: TRBD1 (5 bases). CDR3 length equals 14 residues. Germline V CDR1 and CDR2: KGHDR, SFDVKD. The CDR3 nucleotides read TGTGCCACCAGGCCGGGGGGTTTTGACACTGAAGCTTCCTTT. This encodes CATRPGGFDTEASF.

Ten or more counts support this clonotype. The chain uses TRBV28 and TRBJ2-1; a weak D match, TRBD2 (5 bases). Between the trimmed V and J ends, which lost 2 bases and 8 bases, there was a span of 16 bases. The CDR3 sequence is 15 residues long. The germline V gene encodes CDR1 MDHEN and CDR2 SYDVKM. CDR3 in DNA: TGTGCCAGCAGTTTACCAAGGGAGTCGTGGTATGAGCAGTTCTTC. Protein sequence: CASSLPRESWYEQFF.

This clonotype was seen a handful of times. V and J are TRBV27 and TRBJ1-3; TRBD1 aligns across 8 bases. V lost 7 bases and J lost 5; bases outside the gene matches: 7. Germline V gene data show CDR1 as MNHEY and CDR2 as SMNVEV (reference sequence). There are 14 residues in the CDR3. In DNA, the CDR3 is TGTGCCAGCAAGCCGGACAGGGCGAGAAACACCATATATTTT. Amino acid sequence: CASKPDRARNTIYF.

This clonotype was detected ten times or more. This chain joins TRBV2 and TRBJ2-7; unclear D gene. The germline CDR1 and CDR2 sequences are SNHLY and FYNNEI. The CDR3 is 12 residues long. V lost 5 bases and J lost 3, with 8 bases in between. The CDR3 DNA follows: TGTGCCAGCAGTTGGATCAGCTACGAGCAGTACTTC. Translation: CASSWISYEQYF.

This chain connects TRBV12-5 to TRBJ2-5, with D uncertain. The CDR3 length is 16 residues. The V end was cut by 4 bases, the J end by 3 bases, with 18 bases between. The germline CDR1 and CDR2 sequences are LGHNT and FRNRAP. CDR3: CASGSARAPEKETQYF. The CDR3 nucleotides are TGTGCTAGTGGTTCAGCTCGGGCCCCTGAAAAAGAGACCCAGTACTTC.

On this clonotype: This could be a read error, since a much larger clone is one nucleotide away. The rearrangement links TRBV6-1 to TRBJ2-2, with a weak D call TRBD1 (6 bases). CDR3 length equals 14 residues. The V gene's germline CDR1 is MNHNS and CDR2 SASEGT. The CDR3 region is CTSSNRANTGELFF. The DNA of the CDR3 is TGTACCAGCAGTAACAGGGCGAACACCGGGGAGCTGTTTTTT.